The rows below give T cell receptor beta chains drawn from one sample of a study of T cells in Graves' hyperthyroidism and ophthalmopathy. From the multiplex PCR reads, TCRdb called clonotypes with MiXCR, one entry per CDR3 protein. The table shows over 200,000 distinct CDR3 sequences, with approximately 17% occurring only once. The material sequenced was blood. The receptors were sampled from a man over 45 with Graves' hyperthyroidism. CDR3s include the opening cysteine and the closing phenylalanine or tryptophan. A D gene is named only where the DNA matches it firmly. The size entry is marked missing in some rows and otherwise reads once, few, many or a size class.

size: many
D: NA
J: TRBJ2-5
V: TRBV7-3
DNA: TGTGCCAGCAGCTTCGGCAGTGGAGAGACCCAGTACTTC
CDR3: CASSFGSGETQYF

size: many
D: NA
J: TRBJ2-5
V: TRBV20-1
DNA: TGCAGTGCTAGAAAGGGGGATATGGAGACCCAGTACTTC
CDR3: CSARKGDMETQYF

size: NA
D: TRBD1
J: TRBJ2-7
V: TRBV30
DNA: TGTGCCTGGAGTGTACAGGGGGTTTACGAGCAGTACTTC
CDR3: CAWSVQGVYEQYF

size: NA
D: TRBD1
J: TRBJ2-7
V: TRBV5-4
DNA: TGTGCCAGCAGCTATACAGGGGGCTGGGCCTACGAGCAGTACTTC
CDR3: CASSYTGGWAYEQYF

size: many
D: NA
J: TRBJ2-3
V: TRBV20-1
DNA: TGCAGTGCTAGAGATTCCCAGACTATCGGTTCAGATACGCAGTATTTT
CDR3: CSARDSQTIGSDTQYF

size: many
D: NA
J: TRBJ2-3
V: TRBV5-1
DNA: TGCGCCAGCAGCTTCGCAGAAGATACGCAGTATTTT
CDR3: CASSFAEDTQYF

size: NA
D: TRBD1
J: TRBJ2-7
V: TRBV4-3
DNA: TGCGCCAGCAGCCCATCCTCTGCACGGACAGGCAGTTTCTACGAGCAGTACTTC
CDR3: CASSPSSARTGSFYEQYF

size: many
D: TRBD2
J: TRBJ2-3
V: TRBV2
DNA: TGTGCCAGCAGTGGATTAGCGGGGCACACAGATCCGCAGTATTTT
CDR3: CASSGLAGHTDPQYF

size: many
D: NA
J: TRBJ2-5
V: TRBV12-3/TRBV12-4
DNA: TGTGCCAGCAGTTTAGTAGCGGTCGGGGAGACCCAGTACTTC
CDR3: CASSLVAVGETQYF

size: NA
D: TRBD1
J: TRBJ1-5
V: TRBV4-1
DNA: TGCGCCAGCAGCCAAGGACAGGGGGCTGCTCAGCCCCAGCATTTT
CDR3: CASSQGQGAAQPQHF